This is a list of T cell receptor beta chains from one sample in a study of T cell responses to AZD1222 COVID-19 vaccine. The assay was immunoSEQ multiplex PCR, and TCRdb's table has in-frame clones only and misses some. The sample gives about 130,000 clones, 80% to 95% of which show up once; about 3% is in the top ten. Source: peripheral blood, taken on day 0 of AZD1222 vaccination. These TCRs come from an adult in good health. The CDR3 runs from the conserved cysteine through the conserved F or W. The D gene is left open where the match is weak. Expanded clones get a size class; other rows say once, few or many, or leave the size out.

>TRBV5-1|NA|NA|TRBJ1-3
TGCGCCAGCAGCTTGCCCAGCTCTGGAAACACCATATATTTT
CASSLPSSGNTIYF
>TRBV30|NA|few|TRBJ1-3
TGTGCCTGGAAAGGACTACCTGGAAACACCATATATTTT
CAWKGLPGNTIYF
>TRBV5-4|NA|NA|TRBJ2-1
TGTGCCAGCAGCTTGAGGGATTCCAATGAGCAGTTCTTC
CASSLRDSNEQFF
>TRBV29-1|NA|once|TRBJ1-6
TGCAGCGTTCAGGGGCAGGCTAATTCACCCCTCCACTTT
CSVQGQANSPLHF
>TRBV28|NA|NA|TRBJ1-1
TGTGCCAGCAGTTACCGGGACGGAAAACGGAACACTGAAGCTTTCTTT
CASSYRDGKRNTEAFF
>TRBV5-1|NA|NA|TRBJ1-2
TGCGCCAGCAGTATAGAGGGCTATGGCTACACCTTC
CASSIEGYGYTF
>TRBV3-1/TRBV3-2|NA|NA|TRBJ1-1
TGTGCCAGCAGCGCCGTCTCACGGAACACTGAAGCTTTCTTT
CASSAVSRNTEAFF
>TRBV6-6|NA|NA|TRBJ2-7
TGTGCCAGCAGTTACTCTACTAGTACTATCTACGAGCAGTACTTC
CASSYSTSTIYEQYF
>TRBV28|NA|NA|TRBJ1-5
TGTGCCAGCAGTTTGGATAGCAATCAGCCCCAGCATTTT
CASSLDSNQPQHF
>TRBV28|NA|NA|TRBJ1-1
TGTGCCTGCCAGGTTGGGAACACTGAAGCTTTCTTT
CACQVGNTEAFF
>TRBV27|TRBD1|once|TRBJ1-6
TGTGCCAGCAGTTCGTGGACAGGGGGTAATTCACCCCTCCACTTT
CASSSWTGGNSPLHF
>TRBV21-1|NA|NA|TRBJ2-5
TGTGCCAGCAGCCTGCAAGGGTGCAAACCGGGAGAGGCCCAGTACTTC
CASSLQGCKPGEAQYF
>TRBV6-5|NA|NA|TRBJ1-2
TGTGCCAGCAGTTACTTCCGGGAGAACTATGGCTACACCTTC
CASSYFRENYGYTF
>TRBV28|NA|NA|TRBJ2-3
TGTGCCAGCAGTGCACCCAGGGGTGGCACAGATACGCAGTATTTT
CASSAPRGGTDTQYF
>TRBV11-1|NA|few|TRBJ2-3
TGTGCCAGCAGCTTAAGGCTTGGCACAGATACGCAGTATTTT
CASSLRLGTDTQYF
>TRBV3-1/TRBV3-2|TRBD2|NA|TRBJ2-1
TGTGCCAGCAGCCAAGTCTCGCCCTCGACTAGCGGGAGGGCGGGTGAGCAGTTCTTC
CASSQVSPSTSGRAGEQFF
>TRBV19|NA|NA|TRBJ1-1
TGTGCCAGTAGCCAGTTTCCTGGGACGGAGAACACTGAAGCTTTCTTT
CASSQFPGTENTEAFF
>TRBV4-2|NA|NA|TRBJ1-3
TGTGCCAGCAGCCAAGATGAGTGGGGAGTCGCCATATATTTT
CASSQDEWGVAIYF
>TRBV4-1|NA|NA|TRBJ1-5
TGCGCCAGCAGCTTGCGACAGGCGATCAATCAGCCCCAGCATTTT
CASSLRQAINQPQHF
>TRBV12-3/TRBV12-4|NA|NA|TRBJ2-2
TGTGCCAGCACCTACACCGGGGAGCTGTTTTTT
CASTYTGELFF